These 18 T cell receptor beta chains share one sample of origin, sequenced in a study of blood T cell repertoires in COVID-19. Sequencing used immunoSEQ multiplex PCR; TCRdb keeps in-frame clones, though not all of them. The sample has fewer than 250,000 clones, approximately 89% seen once. The sequencing sample was made of peripheral blood. These TCRs come from a woman in her sixties who had recovered from COVID-19.

V usage is TRBV5-8 and J usage is TRBJ2-5; TRBD2 matches 8 bases. CDR1 SGHTS and CDR2 YDEGEE come from the germline V gene. There are 15 residues in the CDR3. The trim removed 4 bases at V and 2 bases at J, leaving 7 bases unmatched. As DNA, the CDR3 is TGTGCCAGCAGCCGGGGGGGGGCACAACAAGAGACCCAGTACTTC. This gives the protein CASSRGGAQQETQYF. The whole variable domain, filled in from reference TRBV5-8 and TRBJ2-5, reads EAGVTQSPTHLIKTRGQQATLRCSPISGHTSVYWYQQALGLGLQFLLWYDEGEERNRGNFPPRFSGRQFPNYSSELNVNALELEDSALYLCASSRGGAQQETQYFGPGTRLLVL.

The chain joins TRBV21-1 to TRBJ2-5; TRBD2 is the table's D call and was not checked against the DNA. TRBV21-1 constitutes a pseudogene. The CDR3 is 15 residues long. This CDR3 reads CASKGSGRFQETQYF. The CDR3 region has the DNA TGTGCCAGTAAAGGTAGCGGGCGCTTCCAAGAGACCCAGTACTTC.

This clone was seen more than once but under ten times. This sequence joins TRBV5-5 and TRBJ1-4, with 8 nucleotides matching TRBD1. Germline CDR1 is SGHKS and CDR2 is YYEKEE (reference sequence). Germline trimming cut 0 bases from V and 8 bases from J; bases unmatched to any gene: 6. The CDR3 sequence is 15 residues long. CDR3 sequence reads: CASSLVQGGGEKLFF. The CDR3 coding sequence is TGTGCCAGCAGCTTGGTACAGGGGGGAGGGGAAAAACTGTTTTTT.

The chain combines TRBV27 with TRBJ1-2; 11 bases map to TRBD1. The CDR3 loop spans 14 amino acids. Germline V gene sequence: CDR1 MNHEY, CDR2 SMNVEV (reference sequence). Germline trimming cut 5 bases from V and 4 bases from J; bases unmatched to any gene: 3. The CDR3 sequence is CASSLGTGGYGYTF. The CDR3 DNA follows: TGTGCCAGCAGTCTTGGGACAGGGGGCTATGGCTACACCTTC.

V is TRBV6-2 or TRBV6-3 and J is TRBJ2-4, with a possible D match to TRBD2 (6 bases). With 4 bases removed from V and 1 base from J, the gap between germline ends came to 8 bases. Germline V gene sequence: CDR1 MNHEY, CDR2 SVGEGT. The CDR3 length is 14 residues. CDR3 residues: CASSFGRAKNIQYF. The DNA of the CDR3 is TGTGCCAGCAGTTTTGGGAGGGCCAAAAACATTCAGTACTTC.

The gene calls are TRBV28 and TRBJ1-4; the D gene is possibly TRBD1 (5 bases). Deletions cut 2 bases from V and 5 bases from J, with 12 bases between. This CDR3 comprises 15 residues. Germline V gene data show CDR1 as MDHEN and CDR2 as SYDVKM. Here the CDR3 reads CASSLGGVWNEKLFF. For the CDR3, the DNA is TGTGCCAGCAGTTTAGGGGGGGTCTGGAATGAAAAACTGTTTTTT.

The chain employs TRBV27 and TRBJ2-1; 7 positions agree with TRBD1. V lost 3 bases and J lost 3; bases outside the gene matches: 2. This CDR3 region has 14 residues. Germline CDR1 and CDR2: MNHEY and SMNVEV (reference sequence). The CDR3 DNA sequence: TGTGCCAGCAGTTTGGGGGACAGCTACAATGAGCAGTTCTTC. Its translation: CASSLGDSYNEQFF.

V usage is TRBV7-3 and J usage is TRBJ2-1; TRBD1 agrees at 8 bases. CDR3 length: 16 amino acids. V gave up 1 base and J gave up 6 bases; unmatched junction bases: 8. The germline V gene encodes CDR1 SGHTA and CDR2 FQGTGA. CDR3 in amino acids: CASSLNPTGGLNEQFF. The CDR3 DNA follows: TGTGCCAGCAGCTTAAACCCCACAGGGGGTCTCAATGAGCAGTTCTTC.

V usage is TRBV28 and J usage is TRBJ2-3; TRBD2 aligns across 12 bases. V trimming: 5 bases; J trimming: 5 bases; junction bases outside the gene matches: 5. Germline lookup yields CDR1 MDHEN and CDR2 SYDVKM. CDR3 length: 15 residues. This CDR3 reads CASSASGGALDTQYF. As DNA, the CDR3 is TGTGCCAGCAGTGCTAGCGGGGGGGCGTTAGATACGCAGTATTTT.

The genes are TRBV27 and TRBJ2-3; TRBD1 matches at 7 bases. The germline gives CDR1 MNHEY, CDR2 SMNVEV (reference sequence). This CDR3 spans 14 amino acids. J gave up 0 bases and V 7 bases, and 4 bases lay outside the gene matches. CDR3 amino acids: CASKGAASTDTQYF. The CDR3 coding sequence is TGTGCCAGCAAGGGGGCGGCTAGCACAGATACGCAGTATTTT.

In its sample, this clone was seen once. This CDR3 is CASRSPGQGHSPLHF. The CDR3 DNA reads as TGTGCCAGTAGAAGCCCGGGACAGGGGCATTCACCCCTCCACTTT. V and J are TRBV19 and TRBJ1-6; 10 bases agree with TRBD1. The CDR3 runs 15 residues. The J segment lost 8 bases and the V segment lost 6 bases, leaving 7 bases of the junction unmatched. Looked up from germline, CDR1 is LNHDA and CDR2 is SQIVND (reference sequence).

The chain has TRBV5-4 and TRBJ2-7, with TRBD1 as a possible D gene (9 bases). V was pared by 4 bases and J by 6 bases, with 20 bases between. The length of the CDR3 is 15 residues. Looked up from germline, CDR1 is SGHNT and CDR2 is YYREEE (reference sequence). In nucleotides, the CDR3 is TGTGCCAGCAGCCCGGGAGGGGGACAGGGAGGCGAGCAGTACTTC. Encoded protein: CASSPGGGQGGEQYF.

This clone was observed a single time. One end of the junction varies from germline; a read error may be responsible. The V and J genes are TRBV6-1 and TRBJ2-7, with TRBD2 matching over 11 bases. This CDR3 is built from 16 residues. The germline CDR1 and CDR2 sequences are MNHNS and SASEGT. CDR3 in DNA: TGTGCCAGCAGTGAAAACCCCACTAGCGGGGGTGTCGTAGGGCACTTC. Translation gives CASSENPTSGGVVGHF.

DNA of the CDR3: TGTGCCAGCCGAGGACTAGCGGGGAGTACCGGGGAGCTGTTTTTT. Translated, it gives CASRGLAGSTGELFF. J is TRBJ2-2 and V is TRBV7-2, with 12 bases fitting TRBD2. CDR1 is SGHTA, CDR2 FQGNSA, per germline. The junction had 6 bases not matched to a gene; V was cut back by 8 bases and J by 5 bases. The CDR3 spans 15 residues.

The chain links TRBV9 to TRBJ2-1; 11 nucleotides match TRBD2. The J segment lost 4 bases and the V segment lost 4 bases, leaving 7 bases of the junction unmatched. Germline CDR1 SGDLS, CDR2 YYNGEE. The CDR3 is made up of 16 amino acids. The CDR3 here is CASSLGTSGWYNEQFF. In DNA form, the CDR3 reads TGTGCCAGCAGCCTTGGGACTAGCGGATGGTACAATGAGCAGTTCTTC.

The DNA for the CDR3 is TGTGCCAGCAGTGAATCTCCGGGGATATATGGCTACACCTTC. It yields the protein CASSESPGIYGYTF. The V and J genes are TRBV25-1 and TRBJ1-2; no definite D call. Germline CDR1 MGHDK, CDR2 SYGVNS. V lost 1 base, J lost 5 bases, and 11 bases lay in between. CDR3 length equals 14 residues.

The chain joins TRBV12-3 or TRBV12-4 to TRBJ1-2; weak D call: TRBD1 (5 bases). This CDR3 contains 13 residues. V was pared by 7 bases and J by 8 bases, with 17 bases between. The CDR3 region has the DNA TGTGCCAGCATTCCCTGGGGGGATGGGGGCTACACCTTC. Its translation is CASIPWGDGGYTF.

The chain has TRBV28 and TRBJ1-5, with D tentatively TRBD1 (6 bases). The CDR3 extends over 14 amino acids. Germline V gives CDR1 MDHEN, CDR2 SYDVKM. With 5 bases removed from V and 7 bases from J, the gap between germline ends came to 15 bases. CDR3: CASSTPGGGQPQHF. The CDR3 DNA reads TGTGCCAGCAGTACCCCGGGGGGCGGGCAGCCCCAGCATTTT.